What follows are 32 T cell receptor beta chains derived from one specimen sequenced in a study of blood T cell repertoires in COVID-19. Profiling relied on immunoSEQ multiplex PCR, and the TCRdb table lists in-frame clones only, not all of them. The table records under 30,000 clones, around 86% of them present only once. Sequenced sample: peripheral blood. All receptors come from a man in his fifties with active COVID-19.

The chain recombines TRBV5-1 with TRBJ1-2; no clear D. CDR3 length: 12 residues. Germline V gene lookup returns CDR1 SGHRS and CDR2 YFSETQ. V lost 0 bases to trimming and J lost 7 bases, with 7 bases between them. This CDR3 reads CASSLDERGYTF. The DNA for the CDR3 is TGCGCCAGCAGCTTGGACGAGCGTGGCTACACCTTC.

This clone was detected only once. V is TRBV6-2 or TRBV6-3 and J is TRBJ2-4; TRBD1 is a possible D gene (6 bases). The germline V and J ends were trimmed by 5 bases and 7 bases, with 15 bases remaining between them. Germline-derived CDR1 and CDR2 are MNHEY and SVGEGT. The CDR3 runs to 14 residues. The CDR3 protein is CASSGTTSRNIQYF. The CDR3 DNA sequence: TGTGCCAGCAGTGGGACAACTTCGCGGAACATTCAGTACTTC.

The genes are TRBV15 and TRBJ1-2, with 7 bases that match TRBD1. The germline V gene encodes CDR1 LNHNV and CDR2 YYDKDF (reference sequence). The CDR3 runs to 16 residues. The V and J ends lost 5 bases and 0 bases, in that order; junction bases with no gene match: 9. The chain's CDR3 is CATSSPRDRANYGYTF. The CDR3, as DNA: TGTGCCACCAGCTCCCCCCGGGACAGAGCTAACTATGGCTACACCTTC. The complete variable domain, with remaining parts taken from reference TRBV15 and TRBJ1-2, reads DAMVIQNPRYQVTQFGKPVTLSCSQTLNHNVMYWYQQKSSQAPKLLFHYYDKDFNNEADTPDNFQSRRPNTSFCFLDIRSPGLGDTAMYLCATSSPRDRANYGYTFGSGTRLTVV.

This chain joins TRBV6-5 and TRBJ1-3; possible D gene TRBD1, 6 bases. Trimming removed 3 bases from V and 0 bases from J, with 12 bases in between. Germline CDR1 and CDR2: MNHEY and SVGAGI. This CDR3 is built from 16 residues. As DNA, the CDR3 is TGTGCCAGCAGTTATTCCCAGACAGGCTCTGGAAACACCATATATTTT. This encodes CASSYSQTGSGNTIYF.

This clone showed up just a few times. This chain's CDR3 is CASLDSLFAGYTF. CDR3 nucleotides: TGTGCCAGTTTAGACAGCCTCTTTGCTGGCTACACCTTC. The chain recombines TRBV28 with TRBJ1-2, with a possible D match to TRBD1 (5 bases). The V gene lost 9 bases and the J gene lost 7 bases, with 18 bases spanning the gap. Germline CDR1 reads MDHEN; CDR2 reads SYDVKM. The CDR3 is 13 residues long.

The V gene is TRBV11-2, the J gene TRBJ1-2, with TRBD1 identical over 7 bases. The CDR3 has 14 residues. The J segment lost 4 bases and the V segment lost 5 bases, leaving 7 bases of the junction unmatched. From germline, CDR1 is SGHAT and CDR2 FQNNGV. The DNA of the CDR3 is TGTGCCAGCAGCCGCGGACAGGCCCTCTATGGCTACACCTTC. It yields the protein CASSRGQALYGYTF.

The chain uses TRBV11-3 and TRBJ2-2, with D maybe TRBD1 (5 bases). CDR3 length: 14 amino acids. Trimming took off 3 bases at V and 6 bases at J, with 11 bases between the two ends. The germline V gene encodes CDR1 SGHNT and CDR2 YENEEA. In DNA form, the CDR3 reads TGTGCCAGCAGCTTTGGACAACGGGCCGGGGAGCTGTTTTTT. Translating it yields CASSFGQRAGELFF. Based on the CDR3 plus reference TRBV11-3 and TRBJ2-2, the full variable domain is EAGVVQSPRYKIIEKKQPVAFWCNPISGHNTLYWYLQNLGQGPELLIRYENEEAVDDSQLPKDRFSAERLKGVDSTLKIQPAELGDSAVYLCASSFGQRAGELFFGEGSRLTVL.

This clone was found a few times. This chain connects TRBV21-1 to TRBJ2-7; whether TRBD2, the table's D call, matches the DNA was not checked. TRBV21-1 is labeled a pseudogene. The CDR3 is made up of 18 amino acids. The CDR3 bases are TGTGCCAGCAGCAAAGAAGGCCTAGCGGGAGGCACATCCTACGAGCAGTACGTC. It encodes CASSKEGLAGGTSYEQYV.

The V gene is TRBV7-9, the J gene TRBJ2-4; the match to TRBD1 covers 7 bases. Germline CDR1 is SEHNR and CDR2 is FQNEAQ (reference sequence). V was clipped by 5 bases and J by 4 bases; unmatched bases: 8. The CDR3 length is 15 residues. DNA for the CDR3: TGTGCCAGCAGCCCCTTTGGGACAGTAAAAAACATTCAGTACTTC. Its translation: CASSPFGTVKNIQYF.

The chain uses TRBV4-3 and TRBJ2-3, with D perhaps TRBD1 (5 bases). The CDR3 consists of 16 residues. V lost 3 bases to trimming and J lost 2 bases, with 15 bases between them. Germline V gene data show CDR1 as LGHNA and CDR2 as YSLEER. CDR3 protein: CASSQSTDKATDTQYF. Here the CDR3 DNA reads TGCGCCAGCAGCCAGTCGACGGACAAAGCCACAGATACGCAGTATTTT.

CDR3 amino acids: CASSYSPPPANEKLFF. CDR3 DNA: TGTGCCAGCAGTTACTCGCCCCCCCCGGCTAATGAAAAACTGTTTTTT. The chain has TRBV6-5 and TRBJ1-4; D is uncertain. V was cut by 0 bases and J by 3 bases, with 11 bases left in between. The CDR3 runs 16 residues. Germline lookup yields CDR1 MNHEY and CDR2 SVGAGI.

The V and J genes are TRBV5-1 and TRBJ2-7; 8 nucleotides agree with TRBD1. V was clipped by 3 bases and J by 6 bases; unmatched bases: 2. Germline loops: CDR1 SGHRS, CDR2 YFSETQ. The CDR3 has 12 residues. The CDR3 loop is CASSYDRGEQYV. The CDR3 DNA follows: TGCGCCAGCAGCTACGACAGGGGCGAGCAGTACGTC.

The rearrangement links TRBV5-3 to TRBJ2-4; weak D call: TRBD1 (6 bases). TRBV5-3 is an ORF, with its function uncertain. Trimming removed 4 bases at V and 0 bases at J, with 14 bases between. The CDR3 runs to 16 residues. The CDR3 reads CARSRVRGRAKNIQYF. Written as DNA, the CDR3 is TGTGCCAGAAGCCGGGTGAGGGGGAGAGCCAAAAACATTCAGTACTTC.

The DNA of the CDR3 is TGTGCCAGCAGCCAAGATCACGGCCAGGGGGCCGCGAATGAGCAGTTCTTC. Its protein product is CASSQDHGQGAANEQFF. This chain joins TRBV3-1 (or the pseudogene TRBV3-2) and TRBJ2-1, with 8 bases fitting TRBD1. The CDR3 has 17 amino acids. CDR1 and CDR2 (germline): LGHDT, YNNKEL (reference sequence). The V gene end was trimmed by 0 bases and the J gene end by 7 bases; junction bases not matched to a gene: 11.

The rearrangement joins TRBV6-1 to TRBJ1-5, with TRBD1 identical over 8 bases. The CDR3 has 16 amino acids. The V and J ends lost 4 bases and 5 bases, in that order; junction bases with no gene match: 10. Germline V gives CDR1 MNHNS, CDR2 SASEGT. The CDR3 DNA sequence: TGTGCCAGCAGTGGAGCCGGGACAGGCTTTTATCAGCCCCAGCATTTT. The encoded protein is CASSGAGTGFYQPQHF.

V gene TRBV5-1 combines with J gene TRBJ2-3; 9 nucleotides match TRBD2. Trimming removed 0 bases from V and 1 base from J; junction bases left unmatched: 9. The CDR3 contains 18 residues. CDR1 SGHRS and CDR2 YFSETQ come from the germline V gene. CDR3: CASSLVAGGPAGTDTQYF. The CDR3 DNA sequence: TGCGCCAGCAGCTTGGTGGCGGGAGGGCCCGCCGGCACAGATACGCAGTATTTT.

The chain links TRBV27 to TRBJ1-6; possible D gene TRBD1, 5 bases. Germline CDR1 is MNHEY and CDR2 is SMNVEV (reference sequence). Trimming took off 7 bases at V and 10 bases at J, with 17 bases between the two ends. The CDR3 has 14 amino acids. CDR3 sequence (DNA): TGTGCCAGCACCCGGGGGGGGAGGTACTCACCCCTCCACTTT. Translation: CASTRGGRYSPLHF.

The chain joins TRBV18 to TRBJ2-2, with 7 bases that match TRBD1. V dropped 6 bases and J dropped 1; count of bases not matched to a gene: 5. The CDR3 has 15 residues. Germline values: CDR1 KGHSH, CDR2 LQKENI. CDR3 residues: CASSLRTGNTGELFF. CDR3 DNA: TGTGCCAGCTCCCTAAGGACAGGGAACACCGGGGAGCTGTTTTTT.

The chain is built from TRBV4-1 and TRBJ2-7, with 8 bases lining up with TRBD1. V was pared by 3 bases and J by 2 bases, with 0 bases of the junction left unmatched. From germline, CDR1 is MGHRA and CDR2 YSYEKL. CDR3 length: 13 amino acids. CDR3 sequence (DNA): TGCGCCAGCAGCCAGGGACAGGCCTACGAGCAGTACTTC. It encodes CASSQGQAYEQYF.

The chain is built from TRBV24-1 and TRBJ2-1; the match to TRBD1 covers 12 bases. The CDR3 sequence is 16 residues long. The germline gives CDR1 KGHDR, CDR2 SFDVKD. V lost 4 bases and J lost 8; bases outside the gene matches: 8. The CDR3 reads CATSDPGQGAFDEQFF. The CDR3 DNA follows: TGTGCCACCAGTGACCCGGGACAGGGGGCATTTGATGAGCAGTTCTTC.

The chain combines TRBV4-1 with TRBJ1-2; 9 positions agree with TRBD1. The CDR3 runs to 15 residues. The trim removed 1 base at V and 5 bases at J, leaving 5 bases unmatched. Looked up from germline, CDR1 is MGHRA and CDR2 is YSYEKL. The CDR3 protein is CASSQAGQGIYGYTF. CDR3 DNA: TGCGCCAGCAGCCAAGCGGGACAGGGAATATATGGCTACACCTTC.

This chain links TRBV5-1 with TRBJ2-7; possibly TRBD1 for D (5 bases). The CDR3 is 14 residues long. Trimming took off 0 bases at V and 7 bases at J, with 14 bases between the two ends. Germline V gene lookup returns CDR1 SGHRS and CDR2 YFSETQ. CDR3 in amino acids: CASSLVDTHWEQYF. DNA of the CDR3: TGCGCCAGCAGCTTGGTGGACACTCATTGGGAGCAGTACTTC.

V and J are TRBV6-5 and TRBJ1-4; 10 bases agree with TRBD1. The CDR3 is 16 residues long. V trimming: 0 bases; J trimming: 10 bases; junction bases outside the gene matches: 8. Looked up from germline, CDR1 is MNHEY and CDR2 is SVGAGI. CDR3 sequence: CASSYSRTGGITKLFF. DNA of the CDR3: TGTGCCAGCAGTTACTCTCGGACAGGGGGTATAACAAAACTGTTTTTT.

CDR3 region: CSGDRGVNTEAFF. The CDR3 DNA sequence: TGCAGCGGAGACAGGGGCGTGAACACTGAAGCTTTCTTT. V and J are TRBV29-1 and TRBJ1-1, with 8 bases matching TRBD1. This CDR3 region has 13 residues. The J segment lost 0 bases and the V segment lost 7 bases, leaving 4 bases of the junction unmatched. CDR1 is SQVTM, CDR2 ANQGSEA, per germline.

The chain combines TRBV6-5 with TRBJ1-2; 8 bases align to TRBD1. The CDR3 sequence is 14 residues long. CDR1 MNHEY and CDR2 SVGAGI come from the germline V gene. The V and J ends lost 6 bases and 3 bases, in that order; junction bases with no gene match: 6. The CDR3 reads CASSTGTGHYGYTF. The DNA of the CDR3 is TGTGCCAGCAGCACCGGGACAGGACACTATGGCTACACCTTC.

By proportion, this clone is medium-sized. CDR3 region: CASSRWATATNEKLFF. The CDR3, as DNA: TGCGCCAGCAGCCGGTGGGCGACGGCAACTAATGAAAAACTGTTTTTT. V is TRBV5-1 and J is TRBJ1-4; D gene ambiguous. CDR3 size: 16 residues. The ends were cut back, 4 bases at V and 0 bases at J, with 13 bases in the middle. Germline V gene data show CDR1 as SGHRS and CDR2 as YFSETQ. The complete variable domain, with remaining parts taken from reference TRBV5-1 and TRBJ1-4, reads KAGVTQTPRYLIKTRGQQVTLSCSPISGHRSVSWYQQTPGQGLQFLFEYFSETQRNKGNFPGRFSGRQFSNSRSEMNVSTLELGDSALYLCASSRWATATNEKLFFGSGTQLSVL.

The rearrangement links TRBV13 to TRBJ2-5, with 8 bases lining up with TRBD2. V shed 5 bases and J 0 bases; nucleotides not matched to a gene: 23. In germline, CDR1 is PRHDT, CDR2 FYEKMQ (reference sequence). This CDR3 comprises 21 residues. CDR3 amino acids: CASSLLVRDETVAGHQETQYF. For the CDR3, the DNA is TGTGCCAGCAGCCTCCTAGTCCGGGACGAAACGGTAGCGGGACACCAAGAGACCCAGTACTTC.

In this sample, this clone turned up once. This chain links TRBV5-4 with TRBJ2-4; 7 nucleotides align to TRBD2. Germline CDR1 and CDR2: SGHNT and YYREEE (reference sequence). With 2 bases clipped from V and 1 base from J, the junction kept 3 bases outside the gene matches. CDR3 size: 15 residues. This chain's CDR3 is CASSFSGGAKNIQYF. CDR3 nucleotide sequence: TGTGCCAGCAGCTTTTCCGGGGGGGCCAAAAACATTCAGTACTTC.

The rearrangement uses TRBV9 and TRBJ1-1, with D tentatively TRBD1 (6 bases). The CDR3 is made up of 15 amino acids. V was pared by 0 bases and J by 4 bases, with 13 bases between. CDR1 is SGDLS and CDR2 is YYNGEE in the germline V gene. CDR3 sequence reads: CASSVGGGEGTEAFF. The CDR3 region has the DNA TGTGCCAGCAGCGTAGGAGGGGGGGAGGGCACTGAAGCTTTCTTT.

V is TRBV11-2 and J is TRBJ2-2; 10 positions agree with TRBD2. CDR1 is SGHAT, CDR2 FQNNGV, per germline. V shed 5 bases, J shed 5 bases, and the junction held 8 bases outside the gene matches. CDR3 length: 16 residues. The CDR3 region is CASSPRLAGVTGELFF. The CDR3 DNA is TGTGCCAGCAGCCCCCGGCTAGCGGGGGTTACCGGGGAGCTGTTTTTT.

The rearrangement uses TRBV18 and TRBJ1-1, with 7 bases that match TRBD1. This CDR3 region has 14 residues. Trimming cost V 5 bases and J 1 base; bases outside gene matches: 4. CDR1 and CDR2 from the germline V gene are KGHSH and LQKENI. This CDR3 is CASSSSGGNTEAFF. In nucleotides, the CDR3 is TGTGCCAGCTCATCCTCAGGGGGGAACACTGAAGCTTTCTTT.

The chain combines TRBV15 with TRBJ1-5, with D maybe TRBD1 (6 bases). V lost 6 bases, J lost 7 bases, and 13 bases lay in between. The CDR3 sequence is 13 residues long. Per germline, CDR1 LNHNV and CDR2 YYDKDF (reference sequence). This CDR3 reads CATRQGMFQPQHF. As DNA, the CDR3 is TGTGCCACCAGACAGGGTATGTTCCAGCCCCAGCATTTT.